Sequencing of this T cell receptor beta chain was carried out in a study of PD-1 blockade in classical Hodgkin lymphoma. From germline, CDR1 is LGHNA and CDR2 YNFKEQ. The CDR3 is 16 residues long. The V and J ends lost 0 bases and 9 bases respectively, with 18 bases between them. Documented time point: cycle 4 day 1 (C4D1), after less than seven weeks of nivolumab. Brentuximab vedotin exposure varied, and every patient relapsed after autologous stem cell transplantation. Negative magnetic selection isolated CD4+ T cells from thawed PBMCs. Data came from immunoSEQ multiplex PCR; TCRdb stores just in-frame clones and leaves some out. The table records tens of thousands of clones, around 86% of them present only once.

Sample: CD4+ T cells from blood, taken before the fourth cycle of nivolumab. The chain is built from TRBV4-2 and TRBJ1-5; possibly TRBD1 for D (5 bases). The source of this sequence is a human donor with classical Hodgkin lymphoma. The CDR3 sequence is CASSQEQGPGFSPQHF. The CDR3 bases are TGTGCCAGCAGCCAAGAGCAGGGCCCCGGGTTCTCGCCCCAGCATTTT.